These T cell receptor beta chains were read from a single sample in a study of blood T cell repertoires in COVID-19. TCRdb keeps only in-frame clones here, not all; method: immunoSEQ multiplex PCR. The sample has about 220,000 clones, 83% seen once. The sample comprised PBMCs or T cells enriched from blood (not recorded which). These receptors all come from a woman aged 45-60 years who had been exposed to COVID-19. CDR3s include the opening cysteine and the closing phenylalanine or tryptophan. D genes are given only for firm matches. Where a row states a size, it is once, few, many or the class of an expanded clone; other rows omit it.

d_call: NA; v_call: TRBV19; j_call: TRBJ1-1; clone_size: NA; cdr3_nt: TGTGCCAGTAGTATTACAGAGAACACTGAAGCTTTCTTT; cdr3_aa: CASSITENTEAFF
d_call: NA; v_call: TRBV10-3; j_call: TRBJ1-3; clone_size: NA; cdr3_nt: TGTGCCATCAGCGATGCCCGAAACGGGGGCACCATATATTTT; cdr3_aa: CAISDARNGGTIYF
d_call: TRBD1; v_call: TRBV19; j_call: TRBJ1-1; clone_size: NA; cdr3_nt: TGTGCCAGTAGTGCCCCAGGGGGCCTAGGCACTGAAGCTTTCTTT; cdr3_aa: CASSAPGGLGTEAFF
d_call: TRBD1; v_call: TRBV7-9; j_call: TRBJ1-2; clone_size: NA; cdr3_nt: TGTGCCAGCAGCCTCGGGACAGGGGAACGCTATGGCTACACCTTC; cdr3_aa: CASSLGTGERYGYTF
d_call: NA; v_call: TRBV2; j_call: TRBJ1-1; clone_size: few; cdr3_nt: TGTGCCAGCTTGAAAGGGGGGGATCGGGGGAATGAAGCTTTCTTT; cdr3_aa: CASLKGGDRGNEAFF
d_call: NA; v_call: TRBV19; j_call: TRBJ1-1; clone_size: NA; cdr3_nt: TGTGCCAGTAGTATCTTTGGGCAGAACACTGAAGCTTTCTTT; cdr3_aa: CASSIFGQNTEAFF
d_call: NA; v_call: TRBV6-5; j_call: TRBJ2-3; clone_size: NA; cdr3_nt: TGTGCCAGCAGTCCCCGGTCCGGGAGCACAGATACGCAGTATTTT; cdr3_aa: CASSPRSGSTDTQYF
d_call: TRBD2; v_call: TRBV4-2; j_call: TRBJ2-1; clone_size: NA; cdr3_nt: TGTGCCAGCAGCCAAGCCCCCTCTAGCGGGGGGGCCCATGAGCAGTTCTTC; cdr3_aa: CASSQAPSSGGAHEQFF
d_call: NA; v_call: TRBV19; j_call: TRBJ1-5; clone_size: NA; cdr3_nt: TGTGCCAGTAGTATCCGTTATAGCAATCAGCCCCAGCATTTT; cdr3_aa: CASSIRYSNQPQHF
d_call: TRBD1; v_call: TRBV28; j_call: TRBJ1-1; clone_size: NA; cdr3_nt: TGTGCCAGCAGTCGAGGAGGGACAGGGTGGCAGAACACTGAAGCTTTCTTT; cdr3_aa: CASSRGGTGWQNTEAFF
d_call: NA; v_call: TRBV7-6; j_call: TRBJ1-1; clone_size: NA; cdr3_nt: TGTGCCAGCAGCCTTAAACCAGGGGCCACTGAAGCTTTCTTT; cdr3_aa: CASSLKPGATEAFF
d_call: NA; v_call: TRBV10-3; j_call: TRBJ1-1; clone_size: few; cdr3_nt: TGTGCCATCAGGCAAGGGAGGTCCACTGAAGCTTTCTTT; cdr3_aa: CAIRQGRSTEAFF
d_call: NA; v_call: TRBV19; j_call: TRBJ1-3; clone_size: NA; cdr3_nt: TGTGCCAGTAGTATTGTAGCGGACTCTGGAAACACCATATATTTT; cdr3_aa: CASSIVADSGNTIYF
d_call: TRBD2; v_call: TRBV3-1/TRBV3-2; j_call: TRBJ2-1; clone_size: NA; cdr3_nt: TGTGCCAGCAGCCACTCGGGGGGGCTTGTCGAGCAGTTCTTC; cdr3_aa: CASSHSGGLVEQFF
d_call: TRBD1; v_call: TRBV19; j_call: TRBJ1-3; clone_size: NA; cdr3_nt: TGTGCCAGTAGTGCGAGGACAGGGGGCCTTTCTGGAAACACCATATATTTT; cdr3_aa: CASSARTGGLSGNTIYF
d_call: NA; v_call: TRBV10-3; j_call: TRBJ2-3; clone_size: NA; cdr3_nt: TGTGCCTCCAGTTGGGACTTCCGCACAGATACGCAGTATTTT; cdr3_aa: CASSWDFRTDTQYF
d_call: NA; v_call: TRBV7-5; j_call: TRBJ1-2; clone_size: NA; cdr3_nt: TGTGTCAGAAGCTGGGAACAGGGGAACTATGGCTACACCTTC; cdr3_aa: CVRSWEQGNYGYTF